Presented here are 14 T cell receptor beta chains from one specimen sequenced in a study of shared T cell receptors in the human thymus. Here immunoSEQ multiplex PCR was the method, and the copy in TCRdb shows in-frame clones only, minus some. The repertoire includes around 67,000 clones, about 95% of them detected once, and less than 0.04% sits in the top ten. Material for sequencing was thymocytes. The receptors shown here come from a human donor.

V and J are TRBV6-1 and TRBJ2-2, with D perhaps being TRBD1 or TRBD2 (6 bases each). Trimming cost V 5 bases and J 5 bases, with 9 bases left between them. Germline V gene sequence: CDR1 MNHNS, CDR2 SASEGT. This CDR3 comprises 13 residues. The CDR3 region is CASSRGVTGELFF. As DNA, the CDR3 is TGTGCCAGCAGTAGGGGGGTGACCGGGGAGCTGTTTTTT.

The rearrangement joins TRBV28 to TRBJ2-3; D gene ambiguous. The CDR3 spans 11 residues. V shed 3 bases and J shed 5 bases, with 3 bases lying between them. CDR1 is MDHEN and CDR2 is SYDVKM in the germline V gene. The chain's CDR3 is CASSLGDTQYF. DNA of the CDR3: TGTGCCAGCAGTTTGGGAGATACGCAGTATTTT.

CDR3 nucleotide sequence: TGTGCCAGCAGGCGAAGACAAGAAATGAACACTGAAGCTTTCTTT. Encoded protein: CASRRRQEMNTEAFF. This chain uses TRBV7-9 with TRBJ1-1; D gene uncertain. The length of the CDR3 is 15 residues. V lost 6 bases, J lost 0 bases, and 14 bases lay in between. The V gene's germline CDR1 is SEHNR and CDR2 FQNEAQ (reference sequence).

The V call is TRBV10-2, the J call TRBJ1-2; 8 bases agree with TRBD1. CDR3 size: 14 residues. Germline V gene lookup returns CDR1 WSHSY and CDR2 SAAADI. Germline trimming cut 2 bases from V and 8 bases from J; bases unmatched to any gene: 7. The CDR3 coding sequence is TGCGCCAGCAGTGAGACAACAGGGGGTGAAGGCTACACCTTC. Translation gives CASSETTGGEGYTF.

The chain joins TRBV6-1 to TRBJ2-1; the D call may be TRBD1 or TRBD2 (5 bases each). Germline CDR1 and CDR2: MNHNS and SASEGT. The CDR3 is 14 residues long. Between the trimmed V and J ends, which lost 6 bases and 4 bases, there was a span of 13 bases. The DNA for the CDR3 is TGTGCCAGCAGGCTCGGGACGGCTTACAATGAGCAGTTCTTC. It is translated as CASRLGTAYNEQFF.

The rearrangement uses TRBV19 and TRBJ2-3; 12 nucleotides agree with TRBD1. Germline-derived CDR1 and CDR2 are LNHDA and SQIVND (reference sequence). The trim removed 2 bases at V and 5 bases at J, leaving 11 bases unmatched. The CDR3 is made up of 18 amino acids. CDR3 sequence: CASSINPGQGAKGDTQYF. The CDR3 DNA is TGTGCCAGTAGTATAAATCCGGGACAGGGGGCTAAAGGAGATACGCAGTATTTT.

V usage is TRBV6-4 and J usage is TRBJ1-3; D gene uncertain. CDR1 is MRHNA and CDR2 is SNTAGT in the germline V gene. The CDR3 contains 16 residues. Trimming removed 0 bases from V and 3 bases from J, with 12 bases in between. CDR3 nucleotides: TGTGCCAGCAGTGACTCTGGGCCCCCCGGTGGAAACACCATATATTTT. It specifies CASSDSGPPGGNTIYF.

The chain links TRBV5-5 to TRBJ1-3; unclear D gene. V gave up 2 bases and J gave up 0 bases, with 6 bases separating them. The CDR3 has 14 amino acids. The V gene's germline CDR1 is SGHKS and CDR2 YYEKEE (reference sequence). The CDR3 DNA reads as TGTGCCAGCAGCTTAGGCTACTCTGGAAACACCATATATTTT. This sequence encodes CASSLGYSGNTIYF.

V gene TRBV28 combines with J gene TRBJ1-1; TRBD1 matches 12 bases. This CDR3 has 18 residues. CDR1 is MDHEN and CDR2 is SYDVKM in the germline V gene. J was trimmed by 3 bases and V by 4 bases; bases with no gene match: 12. CDR3 residues: CASSSYEGDRGPDTEAFF. As DNA, the CDR3 is TGTGCCAGCAGTTCCTATGAGGGGGACAGGGGGCCGGACACTGAAGCTTTCTTT.

The rearrangement joins TRBV2 to TRBJ2-1; 9 nucleotides line up with TRBD2. The CDR3 is 14 amino acids. Germline V CDR1 and CDR2: SNHLY, FYNNEI. J lost 5 bases, V lost 4 bases, and 3 bases had no gene match. DNA for the CDR3: TGTGCCAGCAGTGGAGCGGGGGGCCACAATGAGCAGTTCTTC. This translates into CASSGAGGHNEQFF.

The genes are TRBV9 and TRBJ1-3, with a tentative D call TRBD1 (5 bases). V was clipped by 4 bases and J by 0 bases, with 17 bases between them. Germline V lookup: CDR1 SGDLS, CDR2 YYNGEE. The CDR3 sequence is 17 residues long. DNA of the CDR3: TGTGCCAGCAGCCAACGAGCCGGGGCCAACTCTGGAAACACCATATATTTT. This sequence encodes CASSQRAGANSGNTIYF.

The gene calls are TRBV7-9 and TRBJ1-5; D gene uncertain. Germline lookup yields CDR1 SEHNR and CDR2 FQNEAQ (reference sequence). V was clipped by 1 base and J by 4 bases, with 20 bases between them. The CDR3 spans 18 residues. CDR3 coding DNA: TGTGCCAGCAGCTTAGGGGGTCGGGCAGGTCAAGGGAATCAGCCCCAGCATTTT. Translated: CASSLGGRAGQGNQPQHF.

The V and J genes are TRBV4-3 and TRBJ2-1; D gene ambiguous. Trimming removed 0 bases at V and 0 bases at J, with 15 bases between. Per the germline V gene, CDR1 is LGHNA and CDR2 is YSLEER. This CDR3 is 18 amino acids long. CDR3 sequence: CASSQDEIVPTSYNEQFF. DNA for the CDR3: TGCGCCAGCAGCCAAGATGAGATTGTTCCAACCTCCTACAATGAGCAGTTCTTC.

The J gene is TRBJ1-4, the V gene TRBV7-9; D is ambiguous. This CDR3 has 18 residues. V lost 5 bases, J lost 0 bases, and 19 bases lay in between. Germline-derived CDR1 and CDR2 are SEHNR and FQNEAQ (reference sequence). The CDR3 nucleotides are TGTGCCAGCAGCCGAGGGCCCACTCTATCTGCAACTAATGAAAAACTGTTTTTT. This sequence encodes CASSRGPTLSATNEKLFF.